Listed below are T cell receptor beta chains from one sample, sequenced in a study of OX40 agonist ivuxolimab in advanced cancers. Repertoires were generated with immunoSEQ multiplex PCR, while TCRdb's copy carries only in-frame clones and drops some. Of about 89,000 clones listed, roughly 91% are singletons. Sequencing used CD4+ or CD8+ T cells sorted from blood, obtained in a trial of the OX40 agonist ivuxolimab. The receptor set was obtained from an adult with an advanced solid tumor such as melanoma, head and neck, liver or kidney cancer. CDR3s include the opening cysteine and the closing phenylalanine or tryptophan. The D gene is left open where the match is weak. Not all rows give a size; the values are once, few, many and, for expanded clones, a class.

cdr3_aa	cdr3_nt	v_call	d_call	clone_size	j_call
CASSAQVLQETQYF	TGTGCCAGCAGCGCACAGGTTCTCCAAGAGACCCAGTACTTC	TRBV7-9	NA	NA	TRBJ2-5
CASSQGWVRGKETQYF	TGTGCCAGCAGCCAAGGTTGGGTCAGGGGGAAAGAGACCCAGTACTTC	TRBV7-9	TRBD1	NA	TRBJ2-5
CASSLEGATGNTIYF	TGCGCCAGCAGCTTGGAGGGGGCGACTGGAAACACCATATATTTT	TRBV5-1	TRBD1	NA	TRBJ1-3
CASSLTGGIGYEQYF	TGTGCCAGCAGTTTAACAGGGGGCATAGGGTACGAGCAGTACTTC	TRBV27	TRBD1	NA	TRBJ2-7
CASSPGLGKDEQFF	TGTGCCAGCAGCCCCGGACTGGGTAAGGATGAGCAGTTCTTC	TRBV7-9	NA	few	TRBJ2-1
CASSSVGSGQETQYF	TGTGCCAGCAGCTCAGTCGGAAGCGGGCAAGAGACCCAGTACTTC	TRBV7-2	NA	NA	TRBJ2-5
CASSLGPGYLYGYTF	TGTGCCAGCAGTTTAGGACCTGGGTATTTATATGGCTACACCTTC	TRBV27	NA	NA	TRBJ1-2
CSVNKQGGGNTIYF	TGCAGCGTCAACAAACAGGGGGGCGGAAACACCATATATTTT	TRBV29-1	TRBD1	NA	TRBJ1-3
CASSEPMSVEQFF	TGCGCCAGCAGTGAGCCCATGTCTGTCGAGCAGTTCTTC	TRBV10-1	NA	NA	TRBJ2-1
CASSYFTLNTQYF	TGTGCCAGCAGTTACTTTACGTTAAATACGCAGTATTTT	TRBV6-5	NA	NA	TRBJ2-3
CASTEFQGNEQFF	TGTGCCAGTACAGAGTTCCAAGGCAATGAGCAGTTCTTC	TRBV6-6	NA	NA	TRBJ2-1
CASSLSGMAGELFF	TGTGCCAGCAGCCTTAGCGGGATGGCCGGGGAGCTGTTTTTT	TRBV11-3	TRBD2	NA	TRBJ2-2
CASSSFKGDRYMNTEAFF	TGTGCCAGCAGCTCGTTCAAAGGGGACAGATACATGAACACTGAAGCTTTCTTT	TRBV11-2	TRBD1	NA	TRBJ1-1
CASSWQGDGYTF	TGCGCCAGCAGCTGGCAGGGAGATGGCTACACCTTC	TRBV5-1	NA	NA	TRBJ1-2
CASSYWAGNTEAFF	TGTGCCAGCAGTTACTGGGCGGGGAACACTGAAGCTTTCTTT	TRBV6-5	NA	NA	TRBJ1-1
CASSSGGDEQYF	TGTGCCAGCAGCTCCGGGGGTGACGAGCAGTACTTC	TRBV7-6	NA	NA	TRBJ2-7
CASSAAGLYSYNEQFF	TGTGCCAGCAGTGCGGCGGGACTGTACTCCTACAATGAGCAGTTCTTC	TRBV25-1	NA	once	TRBJ2-1
CASSLDSASGNTIYF	TGTGCCAGCAGTTTAGACTCAGCCTCTGGAAACACCATATATTTT	TRBV28	NA	NA	TRBJ1-3
CASTIGTGGNNEQFF	TGCGCCAGCACCATCGGGACAGGGGGCAACAATGAGCAGTTCTTC	TRBV5-1	TRBD1	NA	TRBJ2-1
CASSLAGASNQPQHF	TGTGCCAGCAGCTTAGCAGGGGCGAGCAATCAGCCCCAGCATTTT	TRBV7-9	NA	NA	TRBJ1-5
CASSVLPTDNEQFF	TGTGCCAGCAGCGTATTACCCACGGACAATGAGCAGTTCTTC	TRBV9	NA	NA	TRBJ2-1
CATCPARHTEAFF	TGTGCCACCTGTCCGGCCAGGCACACTGAAGCTTTCTTT	TRBV6-1	NA	NA	TRBJ1-1
CASSLVGDRSSNQPQHF	TGTGCCAGCAGCTTAGTAGGGGACAGGAGTAGCAATCAGCCCCAGCATTTT	TRBV13	TRBD1	NA	TRBJ1-5
CASGRTGGYEQYF	TGTGCCAGCGGGCGGACAGGGGGCTACGAGCAGTACTTC	TRBV2	TRBD1	NA	TRBJ2-7
CASSPDKINYGYTF	TGCGCCAGCAGCCCGGACAAGATCAACTATGGCTACACCTTC	TRBV5-1	NA	NA	TRBJ1-2
CASSTPNTEAFF	TGTGCCAGCAGTACCCCGAACACTGAAGCTTTCTTT	TRBV27	NA	NA	TRBJ1-1
CASSADLAGKNEQFF	TGCGCCAGCAGCGCCGACTTAGCGGGGAAGAATGAGCAGTTCTTC	TRBV5-1	TRBD2	NA	TRBJ2-1
CAWSVRKGASREAFF	TGTGCCTGGAGTGTACGAAAGGGGGCGTCGAGGGAAGCTTTCTTT	TRBV30	TRBD1	few	TRBJ1-1
CASQGETNEKLFF	TGTGCCAGCCAGGGTGAGACTAATGAAAAACTGTTTTTT	TRBV2	NA	NA	TRBJ1-4
CSVIGTSDGKFF	TGCAGCGTCATCGGGACTAGCGACGGGAAGTTCTTC	TRBV29-1	TRBD2	NA	TRBJ2-1
CASSLGPGGYQPQHF	TGTGCCAGCAGCTTAGGTCCGGGCGGATATCAGCCCCAGCATTTT	TRBV7-2	NA	NA	TRBJ1-5
CASSLSSGILNTEAFF	TGTGCCAGCAGTTTATCGAGTGGCATTCTGAACACTGAAGCTTTCTTT	TRBV27	NA	NA	TRBJ1-1
CASSYGQGSGELFF	TGCGCCAGCAGCTACGGACAGGGGAGCGGGGAGCTGTTTTTT	TRBV5-1	TRBD1	NA	TRBJ2-2
CASSSWTGDQPQHF	TGTGCCAGTAGTTCCTGGACAGGGGATCAGCCCCAGCATTTT	TRBV19	TRBD1	NA	TRBJ1-5
CASEGQGLDTQYF	TGTGCCAGCGAGGGACAGGGACTAGATACGCAGTATTTT	TRBV18	TRBD1	NA	TRBJ2-3
CASKGGTSGYEQYF	TGTGCCAGCAAAGGAGGGACTAGCGGTTACGAGCAGTACTTC	TRBV27	TRBD2	NA	TRBJ2-7
CASTEQGMVYNEQFF	TGTGCCAGTACCGAGCAGGGCATGGTCTACAATGAGCAGTTCTTC	TRBV19	NA	NA	TRBJ2-1
CASSSGTSGSTDTQYF	TGCGCCAGCAGCTCAGGGACTAGCGGGAGCACAGATACGCAGTATTTT	TRBV5-1	TRBD2	NA	TRBJ2-3
CASSRTQDLYEQYF	TGTGCCAGCAGTCGCACGCAGGATCTCTACGAGCAGTACTTC	TRBV6-6	NA	NA	TRBJ2-7
CASSLGTGVDVLTF	TGTGCCAGCAGTCTCGGGACAGGGGTCGACGTCCTGACTTTC	TRBV28	TRBD1	NA	TRBJ2-6
CASSQEGGGDEQYF	TGCGCCAGCAGCCAAGAAGGGGGTGGGGACGAGCAGTACTTC	TRBV4-3	NA	NA	TRBJ2-7
CASSQERHSTDTQYF	TGCGCCAGCAGCCAAGAGCGCCACAGCACAGATACGCAGTATTTT	TRBV4-1	NA	NA	TRBJ2-3
CAWSVLGSLSRTEQYF	TGTGCCTGGAGTGTACTAGGTAGTCTAAGTCGAACCGAGCAGTACTTC	TRBV30	NA	NA	TRBJ2-7
CASSPQGASQPQHF	TGTGCCAGCAGCCCCCAGGGGGCGAGTCAGCCCCAGCATTTT	TRBV7-9	TRBD1	NA	TRBJ1-5
CASSLTGTSADTQYF	TGCGCCAGCAGCCTGACCGGGACATCTGCAGATACGCAGTATTTT	TRBV5-1	NA	NA	TRBJ2-3
CASSREWTAYSNQPQHF	TGTGCCAGCAGCCGGGAGTGGACGGCATATAGCAATCAGCCCCAGCATTTT	TRBV5-5	NA	once	TRBJ1-5
CACRLGAYNEQFF	TGTGCCTGCAGGCTTGGGGCCTACAATGAGCAGTTCTTC	TRBV7-2	NA	NA	TRBJ2-1
CASLKTVMGPQSSYNEQFF	TGTGCCAGCCTCAAGACAGTAATGGGGCCTCAGAGCTCCTACAATGAGCAGTTCTTC	TRBV19	NA	NA	TRBJ2-1
CASSVRGVMGNEQFF	TGTGCCAGCAGCGTCCGGGGAGTAATGGGGAATGAGCAGTTCTTC	TRBV9	NA	NA	TRBJ2-1
CASRHGTSEYNEQFF	TGTGCCAGCAGACACGGGACTAGCGAGTACAATGAGCAGTTCTTC	TRBV28	TRBD2	NA	TRBJ2-1
CASSDRGTNEKLFF	TGTGCCAGCAGTGACAGGGGGACTAATGAAAAACTGTTTTTT	TRBV6-6	TRBD1	NA	TRBJ1-4
CASSIGTQGWLGNQPQHF	TGTGCCAGTAGTATAGGGACCCAGGGGTGGTTAGGCAATCAGCCCCAGCATTTT	TRBV19	NA	NA	TRBJ1-5